These 2 T cell receptor beta chains were sequenced from one sample in a study of cytomegalovirus exposure and HLA in healthy donors. With 60 Vbeta and 13 Jbeta primers, the PCR was carried out. Some clones are missing from TCRdb's copy, which holds only in-frame ones; the method was immunoSEQ multiplex PCR. Of under 200,000 clones listed, roughly 73% are singletons. The sample consisted of PBMCs. Receptors originate from a woman in her twenties or thirties in good health and CMV-seronegative.

The V and J genes are TRBV6-1 and TRBJ1-2; no firm D call. The CDR3 totals 13 residues. V lost 6 bases, J lost 2 bases, and 10 bases lay in between. CDR1 is MNHNS and CDR2 is SASEGT in the germline V gene. In DNA, the CDR3 is TGTGCCAGCAGGCACAGCCACAACTATGGCTACACCTTC. Translation gives CASRHSHNYGYTF.

This clone was seen only once. V usage is TRBV27 and J usage is TRBJ1-5, with 7 nucleotides matching TRBD1. This CDR3 spans 15 amino acids. The ends lost 3 bases at V and 4 bases at J; junction bases unmatched: 6. Germline V CDR1 and CDR2: MNHEY, SMNVEV (reference sequence). The CDR3, as DNA: TGTGCCAGCAGTTTCCTGGGACAGTCAAATCAGCCCCAGCATTTT. Protein sequence: CASSFLGQSNQPQHF.